The 20 T cell receptor beta chains reported below all come from one sample, sequenced in a study of cytomegalovirus exposure and HLA in healthy donors (dated 2017 in TCRdb). The library was built by means of the immunoSEQ multiplex PCR assay. TCRdb provides this immuneACCESS table in a form limited to in-frame rearrangements. Some clones are lacking; in checked studies, under half of them reflect an unresolved V gene, and why the rest are absent is not known. A total of about 140,000 clones appear in this sample, roughly 93% of them only once. Jointly, the top ten make up approximately 2% of the sample. Sequencing was performed on PBMCs. These receptors originate from a man aged 18 to 30 in good health and CMV-seropositive.

The chain is built from TRBV29-1 and TRBJ1-1; 10 bases map to TRBD1. Germline lookup yields CDR1 SQVTM and CDR2 ANQGSEA. There are 16 residues in the CDR3. J lost 3 bases, V lost 3 bases, and 10 bases had no gene match. CDR3 in DNA: TGCAGCGTTGAGAAGGGACAGGGGACAGGGGACACTGAAGCTTTCTTT. This codes for CSVEKGQGTGDTEAFF.

V is TRBV4-1 and J is TRBJ2-3; 8 nucleotides align to TRBD1. CDR3 size: 17 residues. V trimming: 2 bases; J trimming: 5 bases; junction bases outside the gene matches: 12. Per the germline V gene, CDR1 is MGHRA and CDR2 is YSYEKL. CDR3 nucleotide sequence: TGCGCCAGCAGCCAACACGACAGGGGCCGGAGTCAAGATACGCAGTATTTT. Translated: CASSQHDRGRSQDTQYF.

A word on this clone: This may stem from a read error, because a much larger clone lies one nucleotide away. The chain carries TRBV4-1 and TRBJ2-7; D is unclear. The CDR3 covers 13 residues. Trimming pared 0 bases from V and 2 bases from J, leaving 5 bases between. CDR1 is MGHRA, CDR2 YSYEKL, per germline. CDR3 nucleotide sequence: TGCGCCAGCAGCCAAGACAGAACCTACGAGCAGTACTTC. This translates into CASSQDRTYEQYF.

CDR3 protein: CASSPDRYGYTF. In DNA, the CDR3 is TGTGCCAGCTCACCTGACAGATATGGCTACACCTTC. The rearrangement links TRBV18 to TRBJ1-2; the D gene is possibly TRBD1 (5 bases). Germline assignment: CDR1 KGHSH and CDR2 LQKENI. Trimming removed 3 bases at V and 5 bases at J, with 7 bases between. The CDR3 length is 12 residues.

This clone is a singleton in its sample. The rearrangement uses TRBV5-6 and TRBJ1-1; D is unclear. The CDR3 covers 15 residues. The germline V gene has CDR1 SGHDT and CDR2 YYEEEE. The ends were cut back, 0 bases at V and 5 bases at J, with 14 bases in the middle. The CDR3 loop is CASSLASPTGTEAFF. CDR3 coding DNA: TGTGCCAGCAGCTTGGCCTCCCCAACGGGGACTGAAGCTTTCTTT.

This clone was seen once. The rearrangement uses TRBV28 and TRBJ1-6, with D maybe TRBD1 (5 bases). V was pared by 3 bases and J by 0 bases, with 12 bases between. The CDR3 is 17 residues long. From germline, CDR1 is MDHEN and CDR2 SYDVKM. Written as DNA, the CDR3 is TGTGCCAGCAGTTTCGGGGACGGGAGCTCCTATAATTCACCCCTCCACTTT. This encodes CASSFGDGSSYNSPLHF.

Only one count was recorded for this clone. V and J are TRBV18 and TRBJ1-1, with D tentatively TRBD1 (5 bases). With 2 bases removed from V and 3 bases from J, the gap between germline ends came to 10 bases. The CDR3 is made up of 14 amino acids. Germline assignment: CDR1 KGHSH and CDR2 LQKENI. The CDR3 protein is CASSPKPRDTEAFF. The CDR3, as DNA: TGTGCCAGCTCACCAAAGCCCAGGGACACTGAAGCTTTCTTT. Combining the CDR3 with reference TRBV18 and TRBJ1-1 gives the whole variable domain NAGVMQNPRHLVRRRGQEARLRCSPMKGHSHVYWYRQLPEEGLKFMVYLQKENIIDESGMPKERFSAEFPKEGPSILRIQQVVRGDSAAYFCASSPKPRDTEAFFGQGTRLTVV.

This sequence joins TRBV18 and TRBJ2-7; TRBD2 agrees at 8 bases. Germline V CDR1 and CDR2: KGHSH, LQKENI. This CDR3 has 14 amino acids. Trimming at V came to 1 base and at J to 5 bases, leaving 4 bases not matched to a gene. In DNA, the CDR3 is TGTGCCAGCTCACCACTAGCGGGAACACACGAGCAGTACTTC. Translated: CASSPLAGTHEQYF. The variable domain in full, with the rest retrieved from reference TRBV18 and TRBJ2-7, is NAGVMQNPRHLVRRRGQEARLRCSPMKGHSHVYWYRQLPEEGLKFMVYLQKENIIDESGMPKERFSAEFPKEGPSILRIQQVVRGDSAAYFCASSPLAGTHEQYFGPGTRLTVT.

The chain carries TRBV5-4 and TRBJ2-1, with D maybe TRBD1 (6 bases). CDR1 is SGHNT, CDR2 YYREEE, per germline (reference sequence). The CDR3 covers 15 residues. With 6 bases removed from V and 6 bases from J, the gap between germline ends came to 19 bases. CDR3 DNA: TGTGCCAGCACCCCCCCTGGACTGGGGGCCAATGAGCAGTTCTTC. It codes for CASTPPGLGANEQFF.

The chain is built from TRBV5-1 and TRBJ2-1, with 13 bases aligning to TRBD2. This CDR3 contains 14 residues. V lost 3 bases and J lost 7; bases outside the gene matches: 1. Germline V lookup: CDR1 SGHRS, CDR2 YFSETQ. The CDR3 region is CASSWTSGSNEQFF. The CDR3 nucleotides are TGCGCCAGCAGCTGGACTAGCGGGAGTAATGAGCAGTTCTTC. The full variable domain, rest sourced from reference TRBV5-1 and TRBJ2-1, is KAGVTQTPRYLIKTRGQQVTLSCSPISGHRSVSWYQQTPGQGLQFLFEYFSETQRNKGNFPGRFSGRQFSNSRSEMNVSTLELGDSALYLCASSWTSGSNEQFFGPGTRLTVL.

The chain employs TRBV13 and TRBJ2-7, with 8 positions matching TRBD2. Germline CDR1 and CDR2: PRHDT and FYEKMQ (reference sequence). Trimming removed 4 bases from V and 4 bases from J; junction bases left unmatched: 6. The CDR3 runs to 14 residues. The CDR3 bases are TGTGCCAGCAGCTCCCCGACTAGCGAGTACGAGCAGTACTTC. This codes for CASSSPTSEYEQYF.

The genes are TRBV19 and TRBJ1-1; 9 bases fit TRBD1. CDR1 LNHDA and CDR2 SQIVND come from the germline V gene (reference sequence). The CDR3 totals 13 residues. V was clipped by 6 bases and J by 10 bases; unmatched bases: 9. The CDR3 sequence: CASRAYRGRLAFF. The CDR3 region has the DNA TGTGCCAGTAGAGCGTACAGGGGGCGCTTAGCTTTCTTT.

The gene calls are TRBV28 and TRBJ2-1; TRBD2 matches 10 bases. The CDR3 contains 15 residues. V gave up 6 bases and J gave up 2 bases; unmatched junction bases: 4. Germline CDR1 is MDHEN and CDR2 is SYDVKM. The CDR3 loop is CASRTGTSAYNEQFF. CDR3 DNA sequence: TGTGCCAGCAGAACCGGGACTAGCGCCTACAATGAGCAGTTCTTC.

V usage is TRBV9 and J usage is TRBJ2-1; 9 bases are shared with TRBD2. The V segment lost 0 bases and the J segment 8 bases; nucleotides outside the gene matches: 12. CDR1 and CDR2 from the germline V gene are SGDLS and YYNGEE. There are 17 residues in the CDR3. The CDR3 DNA reads TGTGCCAGCAGCGTAGGTTCTAGCGGGATCGGTCAATATGAGCAGTTCTTC. Translated: CASSVGSSGIGQYEQFF.

The rearrangement uses TRBV28 and TRBJ1-2; maybe TRBD1 (5 bases). Germline values: CDR1 MDHEN, CDR2 SYDVKM. V was pared by 5 bases and J by 2 bases, with 15 bases between. The CDR3 contains 15 residues. The CDR3 region is CASSIPGLTNYGYTF. The CDR3, as DNA: TGTGCCAGCAGTATACCGGGACTGACAAACTATGGCTACACCTTC.

The genes are TRBV10-1 and TRBJ2-7, with 9 bases identical to TRBD1. With V trimmed by 9 bases and J by 3 bases, 18 bases remained unmatched. The CDR3 runs to 17 residues. The germline V gene encodes CDR1 WNHNN and CDR2 SYGVQD (reference sequence). The CDR3 DNA follows: TGCGCCAGACCCCGGGCCCCAACAGGGGGCGATAACTACGAGCAGTACTTC. Translated, it gives CARPRAPTGGDNYEQYF.

V usage is TRBV11-3 and J usage is TRBJ2-7; 10 bases fit TRBD2. V lost 2 bases and J lost 3; bases outside the gene matches: 4. Germline V lookup: CDR1 SGHNT, CDR2 YENEEA. CDR3 size: 15 residues. The CDR3 nucleotides read TGTGCCAGCAGCTTAAGCGGGGGGGAGGTCTACGAGCAGTACTTC. As protein: CASSLSGGEVYEQYF. The whole variable domain, remainder taken from reference TRBV11-3 and TRBJ2-7, is EAGVVQSPRYKIIEKKQPVAFWCNPISGHNTLYWYLQNLGQGPELLIRYENEEAVDDSQLPKDRFSAERLKGVDSTLKIQPAELGDSAVYLCASSLSGGEVYEQYFGPGTRLTVT.

This chain connects TRBV28 to TRBJ1-2; no reliable D call. CDR1 is MDHEN and CDR2 is SYDVKM in the germline V gene. This CDR3 region has 14 residues. Trimming cost V 8 bases and J 7 bases, with 20 bases left between them. The CDR3 DNA sequence: TGTGCCAGCCGATTGATGTTTGTCGGCGGTGGCTACACCTTC. It yields the protein CASRLMFVGGGYTF.

This chain connects TRBV30 to TRBJ2-3, with TRBD2 as a possible D gene (6 bases). This CDR3 spans 16 amino acids. Germline V gene sequence: CDR1 GTSNPN, CDR2 SVGIG (reference sequence). Trimming removed 0 bases from V and 0 bases from J, with 13 bases in between. As DNA, the CDR3 is TGTGCCTGGAGTGTAGGTCTAGCGTCTAGCACAGATACGCAGTATTTT. It translates to CAWSVGLASSTDTQYF.

This chain joins TRBV9 and TRBJ1-4; D possibly corresponds to TRBD1 (5 bases). With 1 base removed from V and 7 bases from J, the gap between germline ends came to 11 bases. CDR3 length equals 14 residues. CDR1 is SGDLS, CDR2 YYNGEE, per germline. CDR3 DNA: TGTGCCAGCAGCGTATCCTCAGGGCGTGAAAAACTGTTTTTT. Translating gives CASSVSSGREKLFF.